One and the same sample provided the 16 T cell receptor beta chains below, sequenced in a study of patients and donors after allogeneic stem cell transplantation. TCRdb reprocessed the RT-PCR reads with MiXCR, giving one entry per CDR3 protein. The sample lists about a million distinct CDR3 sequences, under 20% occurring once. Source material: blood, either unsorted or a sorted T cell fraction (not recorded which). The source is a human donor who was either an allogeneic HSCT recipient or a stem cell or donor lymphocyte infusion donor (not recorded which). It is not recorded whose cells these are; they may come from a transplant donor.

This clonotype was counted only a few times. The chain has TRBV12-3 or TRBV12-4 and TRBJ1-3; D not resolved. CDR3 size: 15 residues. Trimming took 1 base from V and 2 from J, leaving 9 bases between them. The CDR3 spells CASSLEGRTGNTIYF. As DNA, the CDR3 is TGTGCCAGCAGTTTAGAGGGCCGGACTGGAAACACCATATATTTT.

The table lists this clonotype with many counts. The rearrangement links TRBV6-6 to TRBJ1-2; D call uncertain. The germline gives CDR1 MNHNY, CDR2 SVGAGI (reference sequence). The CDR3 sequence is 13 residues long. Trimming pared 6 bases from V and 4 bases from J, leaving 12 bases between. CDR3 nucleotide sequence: TGTGCCAGCAGCTCGGGAGCTGGCTATGGCTACACCTTC. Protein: CASSSGAGYGYTF.

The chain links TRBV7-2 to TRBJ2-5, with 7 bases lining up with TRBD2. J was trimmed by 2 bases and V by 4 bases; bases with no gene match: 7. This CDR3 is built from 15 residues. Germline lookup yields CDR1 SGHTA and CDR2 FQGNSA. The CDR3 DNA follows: TGTGCCAGCAGCTCCCAGCGGGGTAAACAAGAGACCCAGTACTTC. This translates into CASSSQRGKQETQYF.

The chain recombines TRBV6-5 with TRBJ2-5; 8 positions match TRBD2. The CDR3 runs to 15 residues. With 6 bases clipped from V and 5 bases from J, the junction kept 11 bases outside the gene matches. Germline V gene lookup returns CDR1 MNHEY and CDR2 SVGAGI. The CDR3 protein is CASSYLGRAGETQYF. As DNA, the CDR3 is TGTGCCAGCAGCTACCTCGGGAGGGCCGGGGAGACCCAGTACTTC.

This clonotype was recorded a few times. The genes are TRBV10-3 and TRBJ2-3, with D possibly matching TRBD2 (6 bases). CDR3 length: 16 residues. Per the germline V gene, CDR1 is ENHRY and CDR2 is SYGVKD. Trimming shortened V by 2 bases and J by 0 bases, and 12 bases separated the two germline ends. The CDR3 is CAISERGTGSTDTQYF. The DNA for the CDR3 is TGTGCCATCAGTGAGCGCGGGACGGGGAGCACAGATACGCAGTATTTT.

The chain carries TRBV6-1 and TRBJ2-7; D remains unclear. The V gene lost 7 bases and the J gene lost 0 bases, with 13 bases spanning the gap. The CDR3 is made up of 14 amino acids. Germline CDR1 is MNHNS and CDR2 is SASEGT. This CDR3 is CASKLHGSSYEQYF. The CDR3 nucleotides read TGTGCCAGCAAGCTCCACGGCAGCTCCTACGAGCAGTACTTC.

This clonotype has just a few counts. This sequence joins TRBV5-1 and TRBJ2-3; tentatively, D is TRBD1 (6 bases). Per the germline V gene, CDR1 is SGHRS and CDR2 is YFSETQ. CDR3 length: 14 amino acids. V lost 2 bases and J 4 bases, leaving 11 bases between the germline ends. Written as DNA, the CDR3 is TGCGCCAGCAGCTTTGTAGGGGGAGCAGATACGCAGTATTTT. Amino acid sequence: CASSFVGGADTQYF.

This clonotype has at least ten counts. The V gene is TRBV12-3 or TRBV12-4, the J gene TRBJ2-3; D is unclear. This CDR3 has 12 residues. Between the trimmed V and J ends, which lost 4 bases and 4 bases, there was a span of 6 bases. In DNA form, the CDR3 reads TGTGCCAGCAGTTCGGTACCAGATACGCAGTATTTT. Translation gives CASSSVPDTQYF.

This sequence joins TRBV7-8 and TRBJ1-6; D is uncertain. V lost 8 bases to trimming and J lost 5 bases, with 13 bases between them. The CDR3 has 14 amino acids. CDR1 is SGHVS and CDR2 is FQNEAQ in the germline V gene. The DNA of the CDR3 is TGTGCCAGCCGCGCTCGAGGGAATAATTCACCCCTCCACTTT. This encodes CASRARGNNSPLHF.

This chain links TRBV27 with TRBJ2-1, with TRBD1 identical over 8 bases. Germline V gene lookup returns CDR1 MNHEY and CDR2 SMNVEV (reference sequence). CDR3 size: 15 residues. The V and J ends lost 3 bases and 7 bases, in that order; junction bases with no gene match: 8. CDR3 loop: CASSFRDRLRNEQFF. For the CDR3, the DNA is TGTGCCAGCAGTTTTCGGGACAGGTTACGGAATGAGCAGTTCTTC.

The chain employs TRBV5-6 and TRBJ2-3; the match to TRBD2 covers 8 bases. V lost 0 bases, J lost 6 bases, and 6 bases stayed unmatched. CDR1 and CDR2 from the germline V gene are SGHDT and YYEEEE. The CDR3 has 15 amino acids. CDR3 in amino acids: CASSLGAGVEDTQYF. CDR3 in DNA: TGTGCCAGCAGCTTGGGAGCGGGGGTGGAGGATACGCAGTATTTT.

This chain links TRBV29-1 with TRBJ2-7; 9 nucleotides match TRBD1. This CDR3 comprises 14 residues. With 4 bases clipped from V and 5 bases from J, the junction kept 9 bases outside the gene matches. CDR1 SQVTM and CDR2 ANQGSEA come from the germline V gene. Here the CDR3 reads CSVVVWGQGNEQYF. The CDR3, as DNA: TGCAGCGTTGTCGTGTGGGGACAGGGAAACGAGCAGTACTTC.

The CDR3 coding sequence is TGCAGTGCCACGGGACAAGACCAAGAGACCCAGTACTTC. It is translated as CSATGQDQETQYF. This chain links TRBV20-1 with TRBJ2-5, with a weak D call TRBD1 (6 bases). From germline, CDR1 is DFQATT and CDR2 SNEGSKA (reference sequence). V was trimmed by 6 bases and J by 0 bases, leaving 11 bases between them. The CDR3 runs to 13 residues.

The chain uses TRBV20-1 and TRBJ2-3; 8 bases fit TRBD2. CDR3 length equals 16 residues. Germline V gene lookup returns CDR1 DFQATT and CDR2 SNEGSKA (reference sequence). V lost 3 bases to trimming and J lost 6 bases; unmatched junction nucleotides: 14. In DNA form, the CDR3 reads TGCAGTGCTAGCGGGGGGGTCGTATTATTAGTGGATACGCAGTATTTT. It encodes CSASGGVVLLVDTQYF.

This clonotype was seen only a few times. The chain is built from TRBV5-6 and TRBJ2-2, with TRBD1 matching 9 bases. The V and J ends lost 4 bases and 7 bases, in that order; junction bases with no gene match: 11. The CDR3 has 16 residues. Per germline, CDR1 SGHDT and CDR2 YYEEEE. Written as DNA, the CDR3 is TGTGCCAGCAGCCTACCCGGGACAGGGATCGTCGGGGAGCTGTTTTTT. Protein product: CASSLPGTGIVGELFF.

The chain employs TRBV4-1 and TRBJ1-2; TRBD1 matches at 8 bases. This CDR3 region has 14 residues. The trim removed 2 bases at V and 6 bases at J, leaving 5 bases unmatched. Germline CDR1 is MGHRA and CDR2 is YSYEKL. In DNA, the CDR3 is TGCGCCAGCAGCCAACCGACAGGGGTCAATGGCTACACCTTC. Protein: CASSQPTGVNGYTF.